These T cell receptor beta chains were read from a single sample in a study of breast tumors, draining lymph nodes, adjacent tissues. TCRdb re-called the multiplex PCR reads through MiXCR, storing one row per CDR3 protein. The data hold some 250,000 distinct CDR3 sequences, with 30% to 35% observed a single time. What was sequenced was axillary lymph node tissue. All receptors come from a female donor with breast cancer. Some clones in this sample may be carry-over from other donors' samples. Both conserved end residues are part of each CDR3. A D gene is named only where the DNA matches it firmly. The size of a clone is reported for some rows only, either as once, few or many, or as a class for expanded clones.

d_gene: NA; j_gene: TRBJ2-1; v_gene: TRBV15; abundance: many; CDR3aa: CATSRVPRGAQYNEQFF; CDR3nt: TGTGCCACCAGCAGAGTCCCTCGGGGGGCGCAGTACAATGAGCAGTTCTTC
d_gene: NA; j_gene: TRBJ1-5; v_gene: TRBV6-2/TRBV6-3; abundance: few; CDR3aa: CASSPPDRRYNQPQHF; CDR3nt: TGTGCCAGCAGTCCGCCCGACAGGCGGTACAATCAGCCCCAGCATTTT
d_gene: TRBD1; j_gene: TRBJ2-5; v_gene: TRBV2; abundance: few; CDR3aa: CASSATTGGSNQPQYF; CDR3nt: TGTGCCAGCAGTGCCACGACAGGGGGGAGCAATCAGCCCCAGTACTTC
d_gene: TRBD1; j_gene: TRBJ2-7; v_gene: TRBV2; abundance: NA; CDR3aa: CASSADRNSYEQYF; CDR3nt: TGTGCCAGCAGCGCGGACAGGAACTCCTACGAGCAGTACTTC
d_gene: NA; j_gene: TRBJ2-5; v_gene: TRBV6-5; abundance: NA; CDR3aa: CASSPGWNQETQYF; CDR3nt: TGTGCCAGCAGCCCAGGGTGGAACCAAGAGACCCAGTACTTC
d_gene: TRBD1; j_gene: TRBJ2-7; v_gene: TRBV24-1; abundance: many; CDR3aa: CATSDSRDRDEQYF; CDR3nt: TGTGCCACCAGTGATTCGAGGGACAGGGACGAGCAGTACTTC
d_gene: NA; j_gene: TRBJ2-2; v_gene: TRBV2; abundance: NA; CDR3aa: CASGGPGELFF; CDR3nt: TGTGCCAGCGGTGGACCCGGGGAGCTGTTTTTT
d_gene: NA; j_gene: TRBJ2-7; v_gene: TRBV19; abundance: many; CDR3aa: CASGNRDAFYEQYF; CDR3nt: TGTGCCAGCGGGAACCGGGACGCTTTCTACGAGCAGTACTTC
d_gene: TRBD1; j_gene: TRBJ2-5; v_gene: TRBV5-4; abundance: many; CDR3aa: CASSSTKRTGFGETQYF; CDR3nt: TGTGCCAGCAGCTCAACTAAACGGACAGGGTTTGGGGAGACCCAGTACTTC
d_gene: NA; j_gene: TRBJ2-7; v_gene: TRBV28; abundance: NA; CDR3aa: CASSSSTQVEQYF; CDR3nt: TGTGCCAGCAGCTCTTCAACACAGGTGGAGCAGTACTTC
d_gene: NA; j_gene: TRBJ2-7; v_gene: TRBV20-1; abundance: many; CDR3aa: CSASNRVTLYEQYF; CDR3nt: TGCAGTGCTAGTAACAGGGTGACCCTCTACGAGCAGTACTTC
d_gene: NA; j_gene: TRBJ1-2; v_gene: TRBV5-1; abundance: many; CDR3aa: CASSLSRTSYGYTF; CDR3nt: TGCGCCAGCAGCTTGAGCCGCACGAGCTATGGCTACACCTTC
d_gene: TRBD1; j_gene: TRBJ1-6; v_gene: TRBV7-8; abundance: once; CDR3aa: CARPGGEGYNSPLHF; CDR3nt: TGTGCTAGACCAGGGGGCGAAGGGTATAATTCACCCCTCCACTTT
d_gene: NA; j_gene: TRBJ2-5; v_gene: TRBV5-6; abundance: many; CDR3aa: CASSLEYRGPGETQYF; CDR3nt: TGTGCCAGCAGCTTGGAGTATCGGGGGCCGGGAGAGACCCAGTACTTC
d_gene: NA; j_gene: TRBJ2-2; v_gene: TRBV5-1; abundance: many; CDR3aa: CASSLGAGETGELFF; CDR3nt: TGCGCCAGCAGCTTGGGCGCAGGGGAAACCGGGGAGCTGTTTTTT
d_gene: TRBD1; j_gene: TRBJ1-5; v_gene: TRBV5-5; abundance: many; CDR3aa: CASSHLPGTGFGQPQHF; CDR3nt: TGTGCCAGCAGCCACTTGCCAGGGACAGGATTTGGTCAGCCCCAGCATTTT
d_gene: NA; j_gene: TRBJ2-2; v_gene: TRBV18; abundance: many; CDR3aa: CASSPAGAHTGELFF; CDR3nt: TGTGCCAGCTCACCCGCCGGGGCACACACCGGGGAGCTGTTTTTT
d_gene: NA; j_gene: TRBJ2-3; v_gene: TRBV5-1; abundance: many; CDR3aa: CASGGERTDTQYF; CDR3nt: TGCGCCAGCGGGGGCGAGCGGACAGATACGCAGTATTTT
d_gene: TRBD2; j_gene: TRBJ2-1; v_gene: TRBV6-5; abundance: NA; CDR3aa: CASETRSSGRSYNEQFF; CDR3nt: TGTGCCAGCGAGACTCGGTCTAGCGGCCGCTCCTACAATGAGCAGTTCTTC
d_gene: NA; j_gene: TRBJ1-4; v_gene: TRBV20-1; abundance: NA; CDR3aa: CSARDPRDIPFF; CDR3nt: TGCAGTGCTAGGGATCCCCGGGATATACCGTTTTTT
d_gene: TRBD2; j_gene: TRBJ2-3; v_gene: TRBV12-3/TRBV12-4; abundance: many; CDR3aa: CASSLGAGTTDTQYF; CDR3nt: TGTGCCAGCAGTTTGGGAGCGGGAACCACAGATACGCAGTATTTT
d_gene: NA; j_gene: TRBJ2-3; v_gene: TRBV2; abundance: once; CDR3aa: CASSASQGVTDTQYF; CDR3nt: TGTGCCAGCAGTGCTTCGCAGGGAGTTACAGATACGCAGTATTTT
d_gene: TRBD2; j_gene: TRBJ2-2; v_gene: TRBV20-1; abundance: many; CDR3aa: CSATPGGYTGELFF; CDR3nt: TGCAGTGCCACGCCGGGGGGATACACCGGGGAGCTGTTTTTT
d_gene: NA; j_gene: TRBJ2-3; v_gene: TRBV7-8; abundance: many; CDR3aa: CASLGGPAAFIDTQYF; CDR3nt: TGTGCCAGCCTCGGCGGCCCCGCGGCGTTCATCGATACGCAGTATTTT
d_gene: TRBD1; j_gene: TRBJ2-1; v_gene: TRBV5-8; abundance: many; CDR3aa: CASSLTGVGENEQFF; CDR3nt: TGTGCCAGCAGCTTGACAGGGGTCGGGGAGAATGAGCAGTTCTTC
d_gene: TRBD2; j_gene: TRBJ2-1; v_gene: TRBV20-1; abundance: many; CDR3aa: CSAKPLAGPYNEQFF; CDR3nt: TGCAGCGCTAAACCCTTAGCGGGGCCTTACAATGAGCAGTTCTTC
d_gene: TRBD1; j_gene: TRBJ1-5; v_gene: TRBV20-1; abundance: NA; CDR3aa: CSASVPAGTAYQPQHF; CDR3nt: TGCAGTGCTAGTGTCCCAGCGGGGACAGCTTATCAGCCCCAGCATTTT
d_gene: NA; j_gene: TRBJ1-3; v_gene: TRBV7-2; abundance: many; CDR3aa: CASSVKGAHSGNTIYF; CDR3nt: TGTGCCAGCAGCGTGAAAGGGGCCCACTCTGGAAACACCATATATTTT
d_gene: NA; j_gene: TRBJ1-5; v_gene: TRBV28; abundance: many; CDR3aa: CASSLGRNSNQPQHF; CDR3nt: TGTGCCAGCAGTTTGGGCCGAAATAGCAATCAGCCCCAGCATTTT
d_gene: TRBD1; j_gene: TRBJ2-7; v_gene: TRBV20-1; abundance: NA; CDR3aa: CSARDQGDRDLYEQYF; CDR3nt: TGCAGTGCTAGAGATCAGGGGGACAGGGACCTCTACGAGCAGTACTTC
d_gene: NA; j_gene: TRBJ1-6; v_gene: TRBV4-1; abundance: many; CDR3aa: CASSQVGPNNSPLHF; CDR3nt: TGCGCCAGCAGCCAAGTCGGGCCGAATAATTCACCCCTCCACTTT
d_gene: NA; j_gene: TRBJ2-6; v_gene: TRBV7-6; abundance: once; CDR3aa: CASSLAGPLGSGAHVLTF; CDR3nt: TGTGCCAGCAGCTTAGCGGGGCCTCTCGGAAGTGGGGCCCACGTCCTGACTTTC
d_gene: NA; j_gene: TRBJ2-1; v_gene: TRBV7-3; abundance: many; CDR3aa: CASSSRKGRNEQFF; CDR3nt: TGTGCCAGCAGCTCCCGGAAGGGAAGGAATGAGCAGTTCTTC
d_gene: NA; j_gene: TRBJ2-3; v_gene: TRBV24-1; abundance: many; CDR3aa: CATSLVTGDTQYF; CDR3nt: TGTGCCACCAGTCTCGTGACGGGGGATACGCAGTATTTT
d_gene: NA; j_gene: TRBJ2-2; v_gene: TRBV12-3/TRBV12-4; abundance: NA; CDR3aa: CASGFDGKTGDLFF; CDR3nt: TGTGCTAGTGGTTTTGACGGGAAAACCGGGGACCTGTTTTTT
d_gene: TRBD2; j_gene: TRBJ2-5; v_gene: TRBV13; abundance: many; CDR3aa: CASSLQAGAFRETQYF; CDR3nt: TGTGCCAGCAGCTTACAAGCGGGAGCTTTTAGAGAGACCCAGTACTTC